The 9 T cell receptor beta chains in this list originate from one sample, sequenced in a study of shared clonotypes between healthy human individuals. The table came from immunoSEQ multiplex PCR; TCRdb's copy has only in-frame clones and leaves some out. The sample holds some 980,000 clones, approximately 80% seen once. The sample consisted of memory CD4+ T cells sorted from blood. The subset was: CD45RA-negative fraction. Source of these receptors: a man younger than 35 in good health.

This clone has more than one count but fewer than ten. Other DNA sequences in the same sample also yield this CDR3. This chain joins TRBV2 and TRBJ1-2; 10 bases are a match to TRBD1. The CDR3 totals 13 residues. With V trimmed by 5 bases and J by 8 bases, 5 bases remained unmatched. Germline V lookup: CDR1 SNHLY, CDR2 FYNNEI. CDR3 sequence: CASSPGQGNGYTF. Here the CDR3 DNA reads TGTGCCAGCAGTCCGGGACAGGGGAACGGCTACACCTTC.

CDR3 in amino acids: CASSYRTSGGDRQETQYF. CDR3 bases: TGCGCCAGCAGCTATAGGACTAGCGGGGGGGACCGCCAAGAGACCCAGTACTTC. The chain links TRBV4-1 to TRBJ2-5; TRBD2 matches 15 bases. This CDR3 region has 18 residues. Per germline, CDR1 MGHRA and CDR2 YSYEKL. Trimming took 5 bases from V and 1 from J; bases not matched to a gene: 8.

The J gene is TRBJ2-3, the V gene TRBV10-3; 7 bases fit TRBD1. The germline V gene encodes CDR1 ENHRY and CDR2 SYGVKD. CDR3 length: 14 amino acids. V dropped 5 bases and J dropped 1; count of bases not matched to a gene: 3. The CDR3 DNA sequence: TGTGCCATCAGTCGAGGACAGGGCACAGATACGCAGTATTTT. Translated, it gives CAISRGQGTDTQYF.

The chain is built from TRBV6-5 and TRBJ2-7; TRBD2 matches 8 bases. This CDR3 region has 15 residues. V shed 6 bases and J 2 bases; nucleotides not matched to a gene: 9. Germline assignment: CDR1 MNHEY and CDR2 SVGAGI. CDR3 DNA: TGTGCCAGCAGCCTCCGGGAGGGGGGAGCCTACGAGCAGTACTTC. This encodes CASSLREGGAYEQYF.

V usage is TRBV6-5 and J usage is TRBJ1-2; 7 nucleotides align to TRBD1. Germline V gene data show CDR1 as MNHEY and CDR2 as SVGAGI. The junction had 14 bases not matched to a gene; V was cut back by 8 bases and J by 5 bases. This CDR3 contains 15 residues. CDR3 coding DNA: TGTGCCAGCTTAGGAACAGGGGAAGTTGGGTATGGCTACACCTTC. Its translation: CASLGTGEVGYGYTF.

V usage is TRBV30 and J usage is TRBJ2-7; no clear D gene. Trimming took 1 base from V and 7 from J, leaving 8 bases between them. Germline V lookup: CDR1 GTSNPN, CDR2 SVGIG (reference sequence). This CDR3 comprises 11 residues. The CDR3 DNA follows: TGTGCCTGGAGTGCGTTGGGGGAGCAGTACTTC. Amino acids: CAWSALGEQYF.

The gene calls are TRBV7-2 and TRBJ2-7, with D uncertain. The germline CDR1 and CDR2 sequences are SGHTA and FQGNSA. With 1 base removed from V and 4 bases from J, the gap between germline ends came to 11 bases. This CDR3 has 14 amino acids. The CDR3: CASSLDPTQYEQYF. The CDR3 region has the DNA TGTGCCAGCAGCTTAGACCCCACCCAATACGAGCAGTACTTC.

This chain uses TRBV7-9 with TRBJ1-3; tentatively, D is TRBD1 (6 bases). Germline V gene sequence: CDR1 SEHNR, CDR2 FQNEAQ (reference sequence). This CDR3 is 14 amino acids long. V gave up 2 bases and J gave up 6 bases, with 11 bases separating them. The CDR3 is CASSLIGGLNTIYF. The CDR3 DNA reads TGTGCCAGCAGCTTAATCGGGGGCCTAAACACCATATATTTT. Variable domain in full (rest from reference TRBV7-9 and TRBJ1-3): DTGVSQNPRHKITKRGQNVTFRCDPISEHNRLYWYRQTLGQGPEFLTYFQNEAQLEKSRLLSDRFSAERPKGSFSTLEIQRTEQGDSAMYLCASSLIGGLNTIYFGEGSWLTVV.

A remark on this clone: This specimen includes other DNA sequences encoding the same CDR3. V and J are TRBV18 and TRBJ1-1; D is unresolved. CDR3 length equals 13 residues. V shed 2 bases and J shed 2 bases, with 6 bases lying between them. Germline CDR1 is KGHSH and CDR2 is LQKENI. The CDR3 nucleotides read TGTGCCAGCTCACCAGGGCTAAACACTGAAGCTTTCTTT. The encoded protein is CASSPGLNTEAFF.